Described below is a single TCR beta chain sequence and its context. Its antigen is unidentified. The sample originates from a study of T cell responses to AZD1222 COVID-19 vaccine. For the study at large: Doses given second, at about 4 or about 12 weeks, were pooled. Study-wide results and limits: Spike-specific TCR breadth and depth went up after people got two AZD1222 doses. White British ancestry dominated among donors, who included more females, and clonal diversity was possibly underestimated. Researchers report vaccine-associated CD4 TCRs spanning spike, with dominance at 160-218 and 743-854.

Profiling relied on immunoSEQ multiplex PCR, and the TCRdb table lists in-frame clones only, not all of them. The table includes 100,000 to 150,000 clones, roughly 92% detected once. Trimming pared 2 bases from V and 3 bases from J, leaving 5 bases between. The CDR3 is made up of 12 amino acids. From germline, CDR1 is MNHEY and CDR2 SVGAGI. V and J are TRBV6-5 and TRBJ2-7; no clear D. This sequence was found in an adult in good health. The sequencing used peripheral blood, collected on day 0 of AZD1222 vaccination. CDR3 bases: TGTGCCAGCAGTTACGACGACTACGAGCAGTACTTC. It is translated as CASSYDDYEQYF.